This T cell receptor beta chain was found in a study of glioma-infiltrating T cells after dendritic cell vaccination. Study details: At biweekly intervals, patients got three intradermal dendritic cell vaccine injections.

Profiling relied on immunoSEQ multiplex PCR, and the TCRdb table lists in-frame clones only, not all of them. The repertoire includes 20,000 or so clones, around 74% of them detected once, and about 36% sits in the top ten. PBMC sampling occurred before vaccination, two weeks after the third dose, and at progression. This CDR3 comprises 13 residues. V lost 3 bases, J lost 9 bases, and 13 bases lay in between. The germline V gene encodes CDR1 SGHRS and CDR2 YFSETQ. Specimen: blood, collected before dendritic cell vaccination. The source of this sequence is a human donor with glioblastoma. V usage is TRBV5-1 and J usage is TRBJ2-4; TRBD1 might be the D (5 bases). The CDR3 DNA sequence: TGCGCCAGCAGCTCAACAGGTGGGGCCATTCAGTACTTC. Amino acid sequence: CASSSTGGAIQYF.